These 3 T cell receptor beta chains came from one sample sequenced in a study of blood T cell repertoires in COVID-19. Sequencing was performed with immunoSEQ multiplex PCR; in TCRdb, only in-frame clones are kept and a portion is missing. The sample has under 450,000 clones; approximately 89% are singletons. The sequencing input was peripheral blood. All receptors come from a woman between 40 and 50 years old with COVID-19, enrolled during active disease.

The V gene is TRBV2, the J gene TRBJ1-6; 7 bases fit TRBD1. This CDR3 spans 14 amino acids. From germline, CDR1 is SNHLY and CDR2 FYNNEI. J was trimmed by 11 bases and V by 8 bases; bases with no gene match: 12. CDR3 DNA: TGTGCCAGCGATTTGGGACAGAGTAGTCCACCCCTCCACTTT. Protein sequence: CASDLGQSSPPLHF.

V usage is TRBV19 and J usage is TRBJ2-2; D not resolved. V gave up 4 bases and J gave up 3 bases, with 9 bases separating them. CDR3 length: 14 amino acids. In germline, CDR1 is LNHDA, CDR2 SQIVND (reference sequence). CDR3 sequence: CASSTGSYTGELFF. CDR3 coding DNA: TGTGCCAGTAGTACAGGCAGTTACACCGGGGAGCTGTTTTTT.

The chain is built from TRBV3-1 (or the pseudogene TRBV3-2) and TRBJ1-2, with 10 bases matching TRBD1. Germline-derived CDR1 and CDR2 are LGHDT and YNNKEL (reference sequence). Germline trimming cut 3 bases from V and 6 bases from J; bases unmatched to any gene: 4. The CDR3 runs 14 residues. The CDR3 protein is CASSQTGGRDGYTF. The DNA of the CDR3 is TGTGCCAGCAGCCAGACAGGGGGCAGGGATGGCTACACCTTC.